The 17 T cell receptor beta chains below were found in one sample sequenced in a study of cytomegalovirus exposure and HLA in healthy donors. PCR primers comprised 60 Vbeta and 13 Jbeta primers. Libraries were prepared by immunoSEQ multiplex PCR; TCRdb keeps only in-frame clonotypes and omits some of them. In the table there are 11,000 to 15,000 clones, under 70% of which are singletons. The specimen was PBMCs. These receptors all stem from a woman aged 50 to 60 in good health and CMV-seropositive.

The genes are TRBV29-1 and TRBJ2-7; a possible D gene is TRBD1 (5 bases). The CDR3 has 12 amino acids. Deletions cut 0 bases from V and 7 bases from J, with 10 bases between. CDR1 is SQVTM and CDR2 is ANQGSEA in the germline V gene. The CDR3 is CSVEEGPGEQYF. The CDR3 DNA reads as TGCAGCGTTGAAGAGGGGCCCGGTGAGCAGTACTTC.

The CDR3 here is CASSLQGLAVETQYF. Here the CDR3 DNA reads TGTGCCAGCAGCTTACAGGGACTAGCGGTAGAGACCCAGTACTTC. V usage is TRBV7-2 and J usage is TRBJ2-5; 11 bases fit TRBD2. The CDR3 covers 15 residues. Per the germline V gene, CDR1 is SGHTA and CDR2 is FQGNSA. V shed 2 bases, J shed 4 bases, and the junction held 3 bases outside the gene matches.

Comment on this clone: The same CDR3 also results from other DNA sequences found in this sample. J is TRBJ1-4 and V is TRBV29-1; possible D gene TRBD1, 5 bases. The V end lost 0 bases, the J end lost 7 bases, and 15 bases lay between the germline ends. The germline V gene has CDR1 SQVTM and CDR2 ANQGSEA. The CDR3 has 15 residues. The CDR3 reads CSVEEGGARSEKLFF. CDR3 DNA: TGCAGCGTTGAAGAGGGAGGGGCTAGAAGTGAAAAACTGTTTTTT.

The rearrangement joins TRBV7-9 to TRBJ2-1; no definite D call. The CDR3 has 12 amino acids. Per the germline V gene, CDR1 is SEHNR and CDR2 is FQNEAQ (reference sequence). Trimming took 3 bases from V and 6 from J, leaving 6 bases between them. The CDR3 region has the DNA TGTGCCAGCAGCTTCCCACTCAATGAGCAGTTCTTC. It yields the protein CASSFPLNEQFF.

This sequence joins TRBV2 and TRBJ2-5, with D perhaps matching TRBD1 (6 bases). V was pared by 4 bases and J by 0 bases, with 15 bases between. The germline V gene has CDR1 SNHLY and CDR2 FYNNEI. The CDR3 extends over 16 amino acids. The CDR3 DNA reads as TGTGCCAGCAGTGCGAACAGGGCCCCGTACCAAGAGACCCAGTACTTC. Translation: CASSANRAPYQETQYF.

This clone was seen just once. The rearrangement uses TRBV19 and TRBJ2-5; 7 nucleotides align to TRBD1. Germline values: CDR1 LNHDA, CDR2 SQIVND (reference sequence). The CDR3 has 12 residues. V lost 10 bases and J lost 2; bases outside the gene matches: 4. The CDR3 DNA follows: TGTGCCACACGGGACAGACAAGAGACCCAGTACTTC. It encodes CATRDRQETQYF.

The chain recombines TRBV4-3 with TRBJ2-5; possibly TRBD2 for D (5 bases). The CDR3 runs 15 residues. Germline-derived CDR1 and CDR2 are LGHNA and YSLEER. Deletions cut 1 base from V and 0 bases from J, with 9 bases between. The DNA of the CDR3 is TGCGCCAGCAGCCAAGGTCGCGGGTACCAAGAGACCCAGTACTTC. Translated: CASSQGRGYQETQYF.

This CDR3 reads CASSPDRAGSGELFF. The CDR3, as DNA: TGTGCCAGCAGCCCGGACAGGGCGGGCAGCGGGGAGCTGTTTTTT. This chain connects TRBV28 to TRBJ2-2; 8 nucleotides line up with TRBD1. There are 15 residues in the CDR3. V dropped 6 bases and J dropped 7; count of bases not matched to a gene: 10. CDR1 is MDHEN, CDR2 SYDVKM, per germline.

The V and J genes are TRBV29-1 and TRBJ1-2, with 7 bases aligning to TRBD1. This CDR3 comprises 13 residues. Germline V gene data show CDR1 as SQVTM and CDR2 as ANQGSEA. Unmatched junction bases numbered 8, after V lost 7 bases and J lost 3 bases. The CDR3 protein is CSGAPGGDYGYTF. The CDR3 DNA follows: TGCAGCGGCGCGCCAGGGGGTGACTATGGCTACACCTTC.

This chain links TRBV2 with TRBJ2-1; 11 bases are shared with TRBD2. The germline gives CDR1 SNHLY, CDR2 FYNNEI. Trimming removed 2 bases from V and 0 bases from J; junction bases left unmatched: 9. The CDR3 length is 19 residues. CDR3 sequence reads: CASSEPLAGGQSSYNEQFF. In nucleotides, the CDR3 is TGTGCCAGCAGTGAACCGCTAGCGGGAGGCCAAAGCTCCTACAATGAGCAGTTCTTC.

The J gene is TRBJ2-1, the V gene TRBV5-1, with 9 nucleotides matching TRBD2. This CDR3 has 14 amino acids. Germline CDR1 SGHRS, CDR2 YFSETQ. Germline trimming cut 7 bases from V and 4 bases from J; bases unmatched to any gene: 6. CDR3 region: CASSPAGGYNEQFF. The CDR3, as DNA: TGCGCCAGCTCCCCAGCGGGAGGATACAATGAGCAGTTCTTC.

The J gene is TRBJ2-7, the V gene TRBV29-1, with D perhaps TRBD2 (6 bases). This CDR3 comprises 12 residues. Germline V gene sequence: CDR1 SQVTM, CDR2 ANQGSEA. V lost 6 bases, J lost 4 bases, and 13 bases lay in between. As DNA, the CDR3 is TGCAGCGTCGCTGACGGGAGTTACGAGCAGTACTTC. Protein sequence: CSVADGSYEQYF.

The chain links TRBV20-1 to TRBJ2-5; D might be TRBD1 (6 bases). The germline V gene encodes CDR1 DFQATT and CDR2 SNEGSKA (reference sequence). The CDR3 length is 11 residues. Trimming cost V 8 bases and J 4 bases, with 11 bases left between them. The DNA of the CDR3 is TGCAGTCAAACAGGGTTAGAGACCCAGTACTTC. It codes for CSQTGLETQYF.

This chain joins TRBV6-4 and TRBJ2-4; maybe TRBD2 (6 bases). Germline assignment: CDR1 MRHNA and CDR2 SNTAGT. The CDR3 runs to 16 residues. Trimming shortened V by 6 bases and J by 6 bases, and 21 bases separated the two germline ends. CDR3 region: CASRSPSGGGGNIQYF. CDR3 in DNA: TGTGCCAGCAGGAGCCCCTCCGGGGGAGGCGGAAACATTCAGTACTTC.

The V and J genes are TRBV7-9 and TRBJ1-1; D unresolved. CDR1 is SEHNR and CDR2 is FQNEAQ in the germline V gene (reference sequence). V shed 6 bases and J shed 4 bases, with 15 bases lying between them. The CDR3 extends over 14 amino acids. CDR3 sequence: CASRPSGITTEAFF. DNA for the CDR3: TGTGCCAGCAGGCCGTCCGGGATAACCACTGAAGCTTTCTTT. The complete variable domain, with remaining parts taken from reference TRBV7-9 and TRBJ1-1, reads DTGVSQNPRHKITKRGQNVTFRCDPISEHNRLYWYRQTLGQGPEFLTYFQNEAQLEKSRLLSDRFSAERPKGSFSTLEIQRTEQGDSAMYLCASRPSGITTEAFFGQGTRLTVV.

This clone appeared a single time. CDR3 in DNA: TGCAGCGTAAAACAGGGCCCACTCGATCGGACTGAAGCTTTCTTT. This gives the protein CSVKQGPLDRTEAFF. This rearrangement joins TRBV29-1 to TRBJ1-1, with D possibly matching TRBD1 (6 bases). The CDR3 is 15 residues long. V was clipped by 6 bases and J by 5 bases, with 22 bases between them. Germline assignment: CDR1 SQVTM and CDR2 ANQGSEA.

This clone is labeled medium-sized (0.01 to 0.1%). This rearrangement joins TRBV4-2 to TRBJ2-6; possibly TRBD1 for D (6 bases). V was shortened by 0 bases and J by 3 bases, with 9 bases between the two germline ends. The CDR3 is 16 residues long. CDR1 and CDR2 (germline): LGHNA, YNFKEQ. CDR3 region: CASSQEGGDGANVLTF. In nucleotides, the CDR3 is TGTGCCAGCAGCCAAGAAGGGGGTGATGGGGCCAACGTCCTGACTTTC.